These 17 T cell receptor beta chains share one sample of origin, sequenced in a study of Ad26.COV2.S vaccination and SARS-CoV-2 variants (dated by TCRdb to the early 2020s). In light of the paper, this sample's treatment or condition label describes: roughly 18 received Ad26.COV2.S at low or high dose, single or two shots; roughly 5 received placebo; per-sample allocation not given. For vaccine and placebo recipients, the sequenced repertoires came from samples collected on day 63 after the first injection. To prepare the library, the immunoSEQ multiplex PCR assay was applied. This is the immuneACCESS table as TCRdb keeps it, with only in-frame sequences that have V and J called. A part of the clones is gone; compared with another copy, unresolved V genes explain less than half, and the rest is unexplained. The sample table holds approximately 460,000 clones, of which roughly nine tenths were seen once. The top ten constitute 1.5% to 2% of the sample.

The sample consisted of peripheral blood, taken in a trial of Ad26.COV2.S vaccine versus placebo. These receptors were obtained from a person aged 18 to 65 who received the Ad26.COV2.S COVID-19 vaccine or a placebo.

Here the CDR3 DNA reads TGTGCCAGCAGACTCGACAACCCCAACTATGGCTACACCTTC. As protein: CASRLDNPNYGYTF. The chain is built from TRBV6-5 and TRBJ1-2, with no clear D. CDR3 length: 14 residues. Per the germline V gene, CDR1 is MNHEY and CDR2 is SVGAGI. V was trimmed by 6 bases and J by 2 bases, leaving 13 bases between them.

The V gene is TRBV11-3, the J gene TRBJ1-1; D unclear. The CDR3 contains 16 residues. V lost 1 base and J lost 4, with 16 bases in between. Germline V CDR1 and CDR2: SGHNT, YENEEA. CDR3 sequence: CASSLGGVNSPTEAFF. The CDR3 nucleotides read TGTGCCAGCAGCTTAGGCGGGGTAAATTCTCCCACTGAAGCTTTCTTT. Full variable domain (rest looked up from reference TRBV11-3 and TRBJ1-1): EAGVVQSPRYKIIEKKQPVAFWCNPISGHNTLYWYLQNLGQGPELLIRYENEEAVDDSQLPKDRFSAERLKGVDSTLKIQPAELGDSAVYLCASSLGGVNSPTEAFFGQGTRLTVV.

The genes are TRBV2 and TRBJ1-1; TRBD1 is a possible D gene (5 bases). Per the germline V gene, CDR1 is SNHLY and CDR2 is FYNNEI. V was shortened by 3 bases and J by 6 bases, with 5 bases between the two germline ends. This CDR3 contains 11 residues. For the CDR3, the DNA is TGTGCCAGCAGTGAGGGACCTGAAGCTTTCTTT. Protein product: CASSEGPEAFF.

The genes are TRBV9 and TRBJ2-2, with D perhaps being TRBD1 or TRBD2 (5 bases each). CDR3 length: 13 amino acids. Deletions cut 4 bases from V and 4 bases from J, with 8 bases between. Germline CDR1 SGDLS, CDR2 YYNGEE. The CDR3 DNA reads as TGTGCCAGCAGCTGGGGGAGCACCGGGGAGCTGTTTTTT. Its translation: CASSWGSTGELFF.

The rearrangement joins TRBV5-6 to TRBJ2-3; D gene ambiguous. Germline CDR1 and CDR2: SGHDT and YYEEEE. The CDR3 loop spans 15 amino acids. Trimming shortened V by 0 bases and J by 0 bases, and 8 bases separated the two germline ends. CDR3 loop: CASSLVYTSTDTQYF. Here the CDR3 DNA reads TGTGCCAGCAGCTTGGTGTATACTAGCACAGATACGCAGTATTTT. The full variable domain, in which reference TRBV5-6 and TRBJ2-3 provide the parts outside the CDR3, is DAGVTQSPTHLIKTRGQQVTLRCSPKSGHDTVSWYQQALGQGPQFIFQYYEEEERQRGNFPDRFSGHQFPNYSSELNVNALLLGDSALYLCASSLVYTSTDTQYFGPGTRLTVL.

The chain links TRBV7-9 to TRBJ2-6; TRBD1 is a possible D gene (6 bases). The CDR3 consists of 16 residues. V was clipped by 5 bases and J by 3 bases, with 14 bases between them. The germline CDR1 and CDR2 sequences are SEHNR and FQNEAQ (reference sequence). The CDR3 coding sequence is TGTGCCAGCAGCAAGCCAACACAGGGTGGGGCCAACGTCCTGACTTTC. It encodes CASSKPTQGGANVLTF.

This chain uses TRBV5-1 with TRBJ1-1; D possibly corresponds to TRBD1 (5 bases). Trimming shortened V by 1 base and J by 0 bases, and 10 bases separated the two germline ends. The CDR3 is 15 residues long. Germline assignment: CDR1 SGHRS and CDR2 YFSETQ. The CDR3 sequence is CASSLPSGMNTEAFF. Written as DNA, the CDR3 is TGCGCCAGCAGCTTGCCTTCAGGGATGAACACTGAAGCTTTCTTT.

This sequence joins TRBV28 and TRBJ1-5, with D perhaps matching TRBD1 (6 bases). Trimming cost V 6 bases and J 11 bases, with 11 bases left between them. Germline values: CDR1 MDHEN, CDR2 SYDVKM. The CDR3 has 11 residues. This chain's CDR3 is CASSVGGAQHF. The DNA for the CDR3 is TGTGCCAGCAGCGTGGGGGGCGCCCAGCATTTT.

This clone occurred once. The V call is TRBV2, the J call TRBJ2-5, with D uncertain. The length of the CDR3 is 14 residues. V dropped 2 bases and J dropped 2 bases, with 9 bases sitting between them. Germline CDR1 and CDR2: SNHLY and FYNNEI. The CDR3 sequence: CASSELPLQETQYF. The CDR3 coding sequence is TGTGCCAGCAGTGAACTCCCATTACAAGAGACCCAGTACTTC.

This clone came up once. The V and J genes are TRBV3-1 (or the pseudogene TRBV3-2) and TRBJ2-3; weak D call: TRBD1 (6 bases). CDR1 and CDR2 from the germline V gene are LGHDT and YNNKEL (reference sequence). This CDR3 has 13 amino acids. V lost 3 bases to trimming and J lost 10 bases, with 14 bases between them. Here the CDR3 DNA reads TGTGCCAGCAGCCATGAACGCAGGGGTGCGCAGTATTTT. The encoded protein is CASSHERRGAQYF.

CDR3 loop: CASSSSNEKLFF. Written as DNA, the CDR3 is TGTGCCAGCAGCTCCTCAAATGAAAAACTGTTTTTT. The chain carries TRBV5-4 and TRBJ1-4; D uncertain. Trimming stripped 3 bases from V and 5 bases from J, with 5 bases between. Per the germline V gene, CDR1 is SGHNT and CDR2 is YYREEE (reference sequence). The CDR3 runs to 12 residues.

The chain uses TRBV28 and TRBJ1-1, with D unclear. This CDR3 has 16 amino acids. Trimming took off 8 bases at V and 4 bases at J, with 23 bases between the two ends. In germline, CDR1 is MDHEN, CDR2 SYDVKM. CDR3 coding DNA: TGTGCCAGCTCCTTTTCGGCGGCGGCGGGGAGCACTGAAGCTTTCTTT. Amino acid sequence: CASSFSAAAGSTEAFF.

V gene TRBV28 combines with J gene TRBJ2-3; D gene uncertain. Germline CDR1 is MDHEN and CDR2 is SYDVKM. The length of the CDR3 is 13 residues. V lost 5 bases, J lost 4 bases, and 10 bases lay in between. CDR3: CASSPQLSDTQYF. The CDR3 DNA follows: TGTGCCAGCAGTCCTCAGTTGTCAGATACGCAGTATTTT.

V usage is TRBV20-1 and J usage is TRBJ2-7; D gene uncertain. The CDR3 totals 12 residues. Trimming left V 3 bases short and J 2 bases short, with 8 bases between. Germline assignment: CDR1 DFQATT and CDR2 SNEGSKA (reference sequence). CDR3 DNA sequence: TGCAGTGCTAGTATCAGAACCTACGAGCAGTACTTC. Its protein product is CSASIRTYEQYF.

The chain employs TRBV19 and TRBJ1-1; TRBD1 might be the D (5 bases). Germline CDR1 reads LNHDA; CDR2 reads SQIVND (reference sequence). The CDR3 has 12 residues. V was pared by 10 bases and J by 5 bases, with 14 bases between. In DNA form, the CDR3 reads TGTGCCACCAAGGGGCAAGGGACTGAAGCTTTCTTT. Translating it yields CATKGQGTEAFF.

This chain uses TRBV28 with TRBJ2-4; 10 bases agree with TRBD1. From germline, CDR1 is MDHEN and CDR2 SYDVKM. CDR3 length: 14 residues. The V segment lost 3 bases and the J segment 7 bases; nucleotides outside the gene matches: 3. CDR3 protein: CASSFDRGLNIQYF. As DNA, the CDR3 is TGTGCCAGCAGTTTTGACAGGGGGCTCAACATTCAGTACTTC.

The chain couples TRBV3-1 (or the pseudogene TRBV3-2) to TRBJ2-5, with 8 bases fitting TRBD2. The germline V gene has CDR1 LGHDT and CDR2 YNNKEL (reference sequence). The V segment lost 1 base and the J segment 5 bases; nucleotides outside the gene matches: 6. The length of the CDR3 is 15 residues. The CDR3 DNA follows: TGTGCCAGCAGCCAAGGGCGGGGGGACCGGGAGACCCAGTACTTC. Translating it yields CASSQGRGDRETQYF.